Presented here are 9 T cell receptor beta chains from one specimen sequenced in a study of OX40 agonist ivuxolimab in advanced cancers. Method: immunoSEQ multiplex PCR; TCRdb's copy keeps in-frame clones and lacks some. In the table there are about 50,000 clones, around 90% of which are singletons. Sequencing was performed on CD4+ or CD8+ T cells sorted from blood, taken in a trial of the OX40 agonist ivuxolimab. The receptors shown here come from an adult with an advanced solid tumor such as melanoma, head and neck, liver or kidney cancer.

The chain combines TRBV28 with TRBJ2-7; tentative D call: TRBD2 (5 bases). CDR1 and CDR2 (germline): MDHEN, SYDVKM. V lost 3 bases and J 5 bases, leaving 14 bases between the germline ends. The CDR3 has 14 amino acids. The CDR3 DNA reads as TGTGCCAGCAGTTTTGAGGGTGGCAGGCACGAGCAGTACTTC. Amino acid sequence: CASSFEGGRHEQYF.

For the CDR3, the DNA is TGTGCCAGCAGCTTAATGGCAATGATGGTTTCGGATGAGCAGTTCTTC. Translated, it gives CASSLMAMMVSDEQFF. The genes are TRBV7-9 and TRBJ2-1, with D uncertain. The V gene's germline CDR1 is SEHNR and CDR2 FQNEAQ (reference sequence). V shed 2 bases and J shed 8 bases, with 19 bases lying between them. CDR3 length: 16 amino acids.

This sequence joins TRBV10-1 and TRBJ2-3; tentatively, D is TRBD2 (5 bases). Trimming took off 0 bases at V and 0 bases at J, with 7 bases between the two ends. The CDR3 is 15 residues long. Per the germline V gene, CDR1 is WNHNN and CDR2 is SYGVQD (reference sequence). Here the CDR3 reads CASSESRGSTDTQYF. The CDR3 DNA sequence: TGCGCCAGCAGTGAGTCGAGAGGGAGCACAGATACGCAGTATTTT.

The chain is built from TRBV6-5 and TRBJ2-5; maybe TRBD2 (5 bases). CDR3 length equals 15 residues. The germline CDR1 and CDR2 sequences are MNHEY and SVGAGI. V was trimmed by 4 bases and J by 1 base, leaving 13 bases between them. Written as DNA, the CDR3 is TGTGCCAGCAGTTTAGGAGGAGGAGTCCAAGAGACCCAGTACTTC. Its translation: CASSLGGGVQETQYF.

V is TRBV2 and J is TRBJ2-6; D unresolved. V dropped 3 bases and J dropped 0 bases, with 6 bases sitting between them. Looked up from germline, CDR1 is SNHLY and CDR2 is FYNNEI. The CDR3 runs to 15 residues. CDR3 loop: CASSDRHSGANVLTF. The CDR3 region has the DNA TGTGCCAGCAGTGATCGGCACTCTGGGGCCAACGTCCTGACTTTC.

The J gene is TRBJ2-7, the V gene TRBV5-1; unclear D gene. The CDR3 runs 13 residues. Germline loops: CDR1 SGHRS, CDR2 YFSETQ. Deletions cut 0 bases from V and 4 bases from J, with 8 bases between. The DNA of the CDR3 is TGCGCCAGCAGCTTGGACGGATCTTACGAGCAGTACGTC. Translating it yields CASSLDGSYEQYV.

This chain joins TRBV5-1 and TRBJ2-1, with D possibly TRBD2 on 6 matching bases. Between the trimmed V and J ends, which lost 0 bases and 8 bases, there was a span of 6 bases. This CDR3 has 12 amino acids. The germline gives CDR1 SGHRS, CDR2 YFSETQ. CDR3 amino acids: CASSLAGDEQFF. Here the CDR3 DNA reads TGCGCCAGCAGCTTGGCGGGGGATGAGCAGTTCTTC.

This clone came up a few times. The chain carries TRBV28 and TRBJ1-1; no reliable D call. This CDR3 comprises 11 residues. V gave up 4 bases and J gave up 1 base, with 1 base separating them. Germline CDR1 is MDHEN and CDR2 is SYDVKM. The CDR3 spells CASSWNTEAFF. The CDR3 coding sequence is TGTGCCAGCAGTTGGAACACTGAAGCTTTCTTT.

The V and J genes are TRBV5-6 and TRBJ2-1, with 7 bases lining up with TRBD2. This CDR3 contains 14 residues. Germline assignment: CDR1 SGHDT and CDR2 YYEEEE. V dropped 7 bases and J dropped 9; count of bases not matched to a gene: 13. Written as DNA, the CDR3 is TGTGCCAGCGGACCTGACCGCTCGGGGGGTGAGCAGTTCTTC. Protein product: CASGPDRSGGEQFF.